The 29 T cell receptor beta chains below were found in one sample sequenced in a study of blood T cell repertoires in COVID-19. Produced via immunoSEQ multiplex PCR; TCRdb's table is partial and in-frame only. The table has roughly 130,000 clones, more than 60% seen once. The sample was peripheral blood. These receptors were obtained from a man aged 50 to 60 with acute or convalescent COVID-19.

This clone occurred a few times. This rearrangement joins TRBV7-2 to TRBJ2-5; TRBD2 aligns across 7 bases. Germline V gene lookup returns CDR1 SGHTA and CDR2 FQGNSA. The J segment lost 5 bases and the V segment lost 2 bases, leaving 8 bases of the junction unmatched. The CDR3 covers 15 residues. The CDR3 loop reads CASSLRTGGGETQYF. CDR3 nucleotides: TGTGCCAGCAGCTTAAGGACGGGGGGAGGGGAGACCCAGTACTTC.

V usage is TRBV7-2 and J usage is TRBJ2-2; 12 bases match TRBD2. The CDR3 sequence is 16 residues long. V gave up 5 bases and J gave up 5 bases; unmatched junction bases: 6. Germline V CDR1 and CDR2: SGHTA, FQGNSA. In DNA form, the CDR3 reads TGTGCCAGCAGCCTCCGACTAGCGGGGGATACCGGGGAGCTGTTTTTT. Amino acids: CASSLRLAGDTGELFF.

The CDR3 nucleotides are TGTGCCAGCAGCCAAGGTGGTCGGGGTGAAGCTTTCTTT. Residues: CASSQGGRGEAFF. The genes are TRBV3-1 (or the pseudogene TRBV3-2) and TRBJ1-1, with D uncertain. Trimming took off 1 base at V and 7 bases at J, with 10 bases between the two ends. Germline V gene lookup returns CDR1 LGHDT and CDR2 YNNKEL (reference sequence). This CDR3 region has 13 residues.

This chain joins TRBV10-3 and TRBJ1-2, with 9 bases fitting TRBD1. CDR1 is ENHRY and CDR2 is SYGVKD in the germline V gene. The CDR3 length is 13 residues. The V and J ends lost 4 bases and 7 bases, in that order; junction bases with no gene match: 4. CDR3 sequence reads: CAISVGQGFGYTF. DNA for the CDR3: TGTGCCATCAGTGTCGGACAGGGGTTTGGCTACACCTTC.

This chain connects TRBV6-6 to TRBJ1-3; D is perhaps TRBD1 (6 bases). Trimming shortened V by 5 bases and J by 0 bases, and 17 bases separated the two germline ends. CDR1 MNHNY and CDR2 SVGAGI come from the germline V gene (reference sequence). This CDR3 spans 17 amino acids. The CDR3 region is CASSPRDRSVSGNTIYF. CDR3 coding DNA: TGTGCCAGCAGTCCACGCGACAGGTCCGTCTCTGGAAACACCATATATTTT.

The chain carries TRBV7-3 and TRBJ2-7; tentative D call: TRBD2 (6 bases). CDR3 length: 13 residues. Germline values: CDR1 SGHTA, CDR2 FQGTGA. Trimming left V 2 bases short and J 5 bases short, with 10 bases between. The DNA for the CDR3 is TGTGCCAGCAGCTTACAATCTAGCGACGAGCAGTACTTC. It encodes CASSLQSSDEQYF. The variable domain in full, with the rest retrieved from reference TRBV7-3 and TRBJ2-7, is GAGVSQTPSNKVTEKGKYVELRCDPISGHTALYWYRQSLGQGPEFLIYFQGTGAADDSGLPNDRFFAVRPEGSVSTLKIQRTERGDSAVYLCASSLQSSDEQYFGPGTRLTVT.

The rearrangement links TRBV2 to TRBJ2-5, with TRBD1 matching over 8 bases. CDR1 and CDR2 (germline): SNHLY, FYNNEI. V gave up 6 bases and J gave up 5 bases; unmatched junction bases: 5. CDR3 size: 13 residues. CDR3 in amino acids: CASRQGAGETQYF. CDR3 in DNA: TGTGCCAGCAGGCAGGGGGCGGGGGAGACCCAGTACTTC.

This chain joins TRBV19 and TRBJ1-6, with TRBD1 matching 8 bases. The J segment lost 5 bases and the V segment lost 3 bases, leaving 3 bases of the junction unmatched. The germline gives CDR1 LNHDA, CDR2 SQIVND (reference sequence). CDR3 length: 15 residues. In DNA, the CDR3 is TGTGCCAGTAGTATGACAGGGGTTAATAATTCACCCCTCCACTTT. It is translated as CASSMTGVNNSPLHF.

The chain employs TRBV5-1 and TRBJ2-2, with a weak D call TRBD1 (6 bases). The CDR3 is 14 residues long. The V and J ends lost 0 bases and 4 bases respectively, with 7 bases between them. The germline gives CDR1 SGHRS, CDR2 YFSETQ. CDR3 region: CASSLEGGTGELFF. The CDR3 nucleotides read TGCGCCAGCAGCTTGGAAGGGGGCACCGGGGAGCTGTTTTTT.

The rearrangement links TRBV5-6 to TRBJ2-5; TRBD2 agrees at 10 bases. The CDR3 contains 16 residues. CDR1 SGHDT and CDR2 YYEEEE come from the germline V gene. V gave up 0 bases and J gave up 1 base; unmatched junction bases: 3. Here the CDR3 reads CASSLVPSGGQETQYF. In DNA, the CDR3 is TGTGCCAGCAGCTTGGTTCCTAGCGGGGGCCAAGAGACCCAGTACTTC.

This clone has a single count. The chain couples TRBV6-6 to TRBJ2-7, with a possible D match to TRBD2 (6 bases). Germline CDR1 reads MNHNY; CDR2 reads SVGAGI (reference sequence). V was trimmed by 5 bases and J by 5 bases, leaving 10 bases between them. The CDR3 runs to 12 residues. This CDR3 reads CASSQTGDEQYV. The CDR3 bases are TGTGCCAGCAGTCAAACGGGGGACGAGCAGTACGTC.

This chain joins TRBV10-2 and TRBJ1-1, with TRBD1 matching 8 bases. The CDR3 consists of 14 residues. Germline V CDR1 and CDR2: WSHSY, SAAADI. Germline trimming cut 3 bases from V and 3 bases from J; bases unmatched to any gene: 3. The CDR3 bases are TGCGCCAGCAGTGACCGACAGGGGTACACTGAAGCTTTCTTT. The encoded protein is CASSDRQGYTEAFF.

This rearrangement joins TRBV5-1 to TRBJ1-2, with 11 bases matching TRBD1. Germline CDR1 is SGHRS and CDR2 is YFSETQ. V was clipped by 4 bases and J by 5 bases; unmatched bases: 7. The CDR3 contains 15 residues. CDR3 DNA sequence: TGCGCCAGCAGCCGGGACAGGGGGATCGGGTATGGCTACACCTTC. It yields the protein CASSRDRGIGYGYTF.

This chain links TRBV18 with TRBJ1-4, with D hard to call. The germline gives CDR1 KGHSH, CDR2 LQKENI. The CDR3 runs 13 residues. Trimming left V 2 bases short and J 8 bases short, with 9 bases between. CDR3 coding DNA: TGTGCCAGCTCACCAGAGGGTGGAGAAAAACTGTTTTTT. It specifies CASSPEGGEKLFF.

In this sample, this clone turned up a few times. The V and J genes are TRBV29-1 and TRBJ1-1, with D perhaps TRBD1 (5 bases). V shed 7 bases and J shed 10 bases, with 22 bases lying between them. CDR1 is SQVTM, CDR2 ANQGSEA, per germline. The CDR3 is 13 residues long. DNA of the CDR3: TGCAGCGATATCCCGGGACCCCTGGGAGGAGCTTTCTTT. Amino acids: CSDIPGPLGGAFF.

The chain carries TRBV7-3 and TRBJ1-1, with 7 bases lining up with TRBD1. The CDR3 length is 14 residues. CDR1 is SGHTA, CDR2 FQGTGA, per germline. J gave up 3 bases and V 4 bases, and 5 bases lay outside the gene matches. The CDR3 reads CASSSQGDDTEAFF. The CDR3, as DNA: TGTGCCAGCAGCTCCCAGGGGGACGACACTGAAGCTTTCTTT.

The CDR3: CASTLASLTGREYF. The CDR3, as DNA: TGTGCCAGCACCTTAGCGAGCCTGACAGGGCGGGAGTACTTC. This chain links TRBV21-1 with TRBJ2-7; the table assigns TRBD1, which was not confirmed against the DNA. TRBV21-1 is a known pseudogene. The CDR3 is 14 amino acids.

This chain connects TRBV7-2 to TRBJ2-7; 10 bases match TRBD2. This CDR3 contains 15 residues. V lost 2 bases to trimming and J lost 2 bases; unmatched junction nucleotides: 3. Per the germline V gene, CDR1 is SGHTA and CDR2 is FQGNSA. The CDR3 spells CASSLTSGVTYEQYF. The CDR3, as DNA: TGTGCCAGCAGCTTAACTAGCGGGGTAACCTACGAGCAGTACTTC.

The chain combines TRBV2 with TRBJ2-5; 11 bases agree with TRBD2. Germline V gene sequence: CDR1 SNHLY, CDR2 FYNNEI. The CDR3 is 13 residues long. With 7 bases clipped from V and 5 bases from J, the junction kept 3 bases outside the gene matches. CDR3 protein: CASILAGGETQYF. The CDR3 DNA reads TGTGCCAGCATTTTAGCGGGGGGGGAGACCCAGTACTTC.

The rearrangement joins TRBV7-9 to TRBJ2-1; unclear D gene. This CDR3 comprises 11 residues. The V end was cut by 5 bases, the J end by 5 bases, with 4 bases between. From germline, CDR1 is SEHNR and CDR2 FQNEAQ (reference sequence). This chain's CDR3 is CASSHDNEQFF. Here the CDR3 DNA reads TGTGCCAGCAGCCATGACAATGAGCAGTTCTTC.

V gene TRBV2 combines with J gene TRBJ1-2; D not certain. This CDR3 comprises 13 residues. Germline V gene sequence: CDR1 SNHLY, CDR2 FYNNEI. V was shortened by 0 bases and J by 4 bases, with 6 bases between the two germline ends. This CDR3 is CASSEAESYGYTF. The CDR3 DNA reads TGTGCCAGCAGTGAAGCGGAGTCCTATGGCTACACCTTC.

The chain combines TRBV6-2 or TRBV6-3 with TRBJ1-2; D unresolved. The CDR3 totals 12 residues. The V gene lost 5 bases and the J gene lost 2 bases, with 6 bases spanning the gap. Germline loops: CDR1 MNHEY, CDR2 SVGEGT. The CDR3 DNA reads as TGTGCCAGCAGTCGGAGCAACTATGGCTACACCTTC. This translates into CASSRSNYGYTF.

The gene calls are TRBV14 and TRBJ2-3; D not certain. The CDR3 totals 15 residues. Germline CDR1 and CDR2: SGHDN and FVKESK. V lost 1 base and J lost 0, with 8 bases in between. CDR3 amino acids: CASSQVAPSTDTQYF. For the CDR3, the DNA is TGTGCCAGCAGCCAAGTCGCGCCTAGCACAGATACGCAGTATTTT.

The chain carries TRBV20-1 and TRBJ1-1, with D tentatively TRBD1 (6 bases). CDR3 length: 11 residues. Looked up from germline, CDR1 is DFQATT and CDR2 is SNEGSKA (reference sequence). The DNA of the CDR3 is TGCGCCGCGACAGGACCCACTGAAGCTTTCTTT. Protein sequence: CAATGPTEAFF.

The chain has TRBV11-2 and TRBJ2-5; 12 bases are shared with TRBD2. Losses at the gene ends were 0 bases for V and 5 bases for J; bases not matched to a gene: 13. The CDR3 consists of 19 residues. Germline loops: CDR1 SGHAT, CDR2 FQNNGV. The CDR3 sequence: CASSLDRALAGGRGETQYF. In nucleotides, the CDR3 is TGTGCCAGCAGCTTAGATAGGGCCCTAGCGGGGGGGCGTGGGGAGACCCAGTACTTC.

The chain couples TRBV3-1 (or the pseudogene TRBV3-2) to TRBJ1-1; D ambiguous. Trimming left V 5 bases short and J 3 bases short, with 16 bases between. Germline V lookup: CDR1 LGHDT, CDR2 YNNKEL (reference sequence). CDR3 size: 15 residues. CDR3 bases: TGTGCCAGCAGCTCGAAGTCCGGTGTGGACACTGAAGCTTTCTTT. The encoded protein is CASSSKSGVDTEAFF.

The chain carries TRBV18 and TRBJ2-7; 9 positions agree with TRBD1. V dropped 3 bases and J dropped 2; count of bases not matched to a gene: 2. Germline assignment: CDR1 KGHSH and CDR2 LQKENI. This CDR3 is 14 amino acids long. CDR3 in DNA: TGTGCCAGCTCACCGCGGACAGGGGCCTACGAGCAGTACGTC. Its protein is CASSPRTGAYEQYV.

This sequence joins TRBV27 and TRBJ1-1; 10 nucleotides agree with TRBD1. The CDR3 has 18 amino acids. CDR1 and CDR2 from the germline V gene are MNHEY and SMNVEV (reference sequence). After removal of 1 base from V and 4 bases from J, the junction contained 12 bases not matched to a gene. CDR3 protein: CASSLLGLTGGSSTEAFF. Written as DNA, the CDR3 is TGTGCCAGCAGTTTATTGGGGCTGACAGGGGGCTCGAGCACTGAAGCTTTCTTT.

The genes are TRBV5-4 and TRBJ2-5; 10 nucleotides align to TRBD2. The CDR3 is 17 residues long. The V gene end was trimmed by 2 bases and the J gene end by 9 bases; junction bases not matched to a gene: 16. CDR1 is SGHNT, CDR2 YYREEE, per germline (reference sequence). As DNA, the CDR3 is TGTGCCAGCAGCTTAAACCTAGCGGGGGCCACTCAAGGGGCCCAGTACTTC. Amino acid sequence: CASSLNLAGATQGAQYF.